The entry below gives a single TCR beta chain sequence along with its context. Antigen: not known. MiXCR, applied by TCRdb to the multiplex PCR reads, yields one record per CDR3 protein. Of under 70,000 distinct CDR3 sequences listed, about 40% are singletons. The record originates from a study of breast tumors, draining lymph nodes, adjacent tissues. Study-level results: Luminal-like breast cancer showed significantly greater tumor-nontumor repertoire similarity than basal-like breast cancer did. Data fit most tumor T cells coming from lymph node, expanding in tumor. Tumors had less TCR diversity than lymph nodes, more than nontumor tissue. Data only fit, rather than demonstrated, lymph node origin of most tumor T cells.

V was clipped by 3 bases and J by 6 bases; unmatched bases: 8. Germline assignment: CDR1 DFQATT and CDR2 SNEGSKA (reference sequence). The CDR3 has 14 amino acids. The rearrangement uses TRBV20-1 and TRBJ1-5, with TRBD1 matching over 7 bases. This sequence was found in a female donor with breast cancer. Some clones in this sample may be carry-over from other donors' samples. Sequencing input: breast tumor tissue. The CDR3 spells CSAREGRQGQPQHF. CDR3 in DNA: TGCAGTGCTAGGGAGGGTCGACAGGGTCAGCCCCAGCATTTT.